This TCR beta chain is from a study of response to subunit inactivated influenza vaccine. Points from the study as a whole: Each seasonal flu vaccination may recruit only limited new T cells, authors suggested.

This clonotype came up a few times. Its antigen is not identified. The germline V gene has CDR1 SGHTA and CDR2 FQGNSA. The CDR3 extends over 14 amino acids. Trimming removed 6 bases from V and 4 bases from J, with 12 bases in between. TCRdb independently ran MiXCR on the RT-PCR reads; one entry per CDR3 protein. Here the sample spans hundreds of thousands of distinct CDR3 sequences, 6% to 9% being singletons. The source is a man aged 50 to 69 who received an inactivated influenza vaccine. The source was PBMCs from blood, collected about 23 months after vaccination. The V and J genes are TRBV7-2 and TRBJ2-2; D is undetermined. CDR3 DNA: TGTGCCAGCAGGGTTGGTGCCTCCACCGGGGAGCTGTTTTTT. Protein product: CASRVGASTGELFF.